Each of the 17 T cell receptor beta chains below was sequenced from the same sample in a study of shared clonotypes between healthy human individuals. Generated by immunoSEQ multiplex PCR, the TCRdb table keeps only in-frame clones and is missing some. The sample lists around 1.5 million clones, around 98% occurring once. Sample: naive CD4+ T cells sorted from blood. Subset denoted: CD45RA+ positively selected. These receptors originate from a man younger than 40 in good health.

This clone has ten or more counts. J is TRBJ2-1 and V is TRBV9, with D unresolved. CDR1 is SGDLS and CDR2 is YYNGEE in the germline V gene. This CDR3 is 15 amino acids long. Deletions cut 0 bases from V and 5 bases from J, with 12 bases between. CDR3 protein: CASSVEKNANNEQFF. DNA for the CDR3: TGTGCCAGCAGCGTAGAGAAAAACGCAAACAATGAGCAGTTCTTC. Using reference TRBV9 and TRBJ2-1 for the parts outside the CDR3, the full variable domain is DSGVTQTPKHLITATGQRVTLRCSPRSGDLSVYWYQQSLDQGLQFLIQYYNGEERAKGNILERFSAQQFPDLHSELNLSSLELGDSALYFCASSVEKNANNEQFFGPGTRLTVL.

This rearrangement joins TRBV6-4 to TRBJ2-5; D is undetermined. The germline gives CDR1 MRHNA, CDR2 SNTAGT. V was cut by 2 bases and J by 4 bases, with 14 bases left in between. The length of the CDR3 is 15 residues. CDR3 in amino acids: CASSDGSRTRETQYF. In DNA, the CDR3 is TGTGCCAGCAGTGACGGAAGCCGGACCCGAGAGACCCAGTACTTC.

The chain employs TRBV10-3 and TRBJ2-1; no reliable D call. CDR1 and CDR2 (germline): ENHRY, SYGVKD. The V and J ends lost 1 base and 9 bases respectively, with 7 bases between them. The length of the CDR3 is 12 residues. CDR3 bases: TGTGCCATCAGTGAGTTCCCGCCTGAGCAGTTCTTC. Amino acid sequence: CAISEFPPEQFF.

The rearrangement joins TRBV1 to TRBJ2-7; TRBD2, the table's D call, lacks a check against the DNA. TRBV1 is designated a pseudogene. This CDR3 region has 16 residues. For the CDR3, the DNA is TGCACCAGCAGCCCAAGGACTAGCGGGAGTCTGGGAGAGCAGTACTTC. Residues: CTSSPRTSGSLGEQYF.

This clone was seen once. The chain joins TRBV6-5 to TRBJ2-7; no firm D call. The CDR3 is 13 residues long. The V gene's germline CDR1 is MNHEY and CDR2 SVGAGI. Between the trimmed V and J ends, which lost 6 bases and 3 bases, there was a span of 12 bases. DNA for the CDR3: TGTGCCAGCAGCCCGACAATTATCTACGAGCAGTACTTC. It translates to CASSPTIIYEQYF.

The rearrangement links TRBV9 to TRBJ2-7, with 9 bases lining up with TRBD2. The CDR3 loop spans 16 amino acids. V shed 3 bases, J shed 6 bases, and the junction held 13 bases outside the gene matches. The V gene's germline CDR1 is SGDLS and CDR2 YYNGEE. CDR3 sequence: CASSADIAGVLGEQYF. CDR3 sequence (DNA): TGTGCCAGCAGCGCCGACATAGCGGGAGTTCTCGGCGAGCAGTACTTC. Using reference TRBV9 and TRBJ2-7 for the parts outside the CDR3, the full variable domain is DSGVTQTPKHLITATGQRVTLRCSPRSGDLSVYWYQQSLDQGLQFLIQYYNGEERAKGNILERFSAQQFPDLHSELNLSSLELGDSALYFCASSADIAGVLGEQYFGPGTRLTVT.

The V call is TRBV28, the J call TRBJ1-5; 7 nucleotides agree with TRBD1. CDR3 length: 13 residues. Trimming cost V 5 bases and J 7 bases; bases outside gene matches: 5. CDR1 is MDHEN and CDR2 is SYDVKM in the germline V gene. The CDR3 loop is CASSVTGEQPQHF. CDR3 coding DNA: TGTGCCAGCAGTGTTACAGGGGAACAGCCCCAGCATTTT.

This clone was seen only once. The chain uses TRBV5-6 and TRBJ2-1, with D possibly TRBD2 on 6 matching bases. Germline V gene sequence: CDR1 SGHDT, CDR2 YYEEEE. Trimming pared 5 bases from V and 6 bases from J, leaving 15 bases between. CDR3 length: 14 residues. For the CDR3, the DNA is TGTGCCAGCAGGAGGAGGGGTAACTCCAATGAGCAGTTCTTC. Translating gives CASRRRGNSNEQFF.

The V and J genes are TRBV18 and TRBJ1-3, with a possible D match to TRBD1 (6 bases). V lost 2 bases and J 4 bases, leaving 18 bases between the germline ends. Germline values: CDR1 KGHSH, CDR2 LQKENI. The CDR3 contains 17 residues. CDR3 sequence: CASSPVGPGAGGNTIYF. CDR3 bases: TGTGCCAGCTCACCAGTTGGTCCGGGGGCCGGGGGAAACACCATATATTTT.

The chain joins TRBV7-9 to TRBJ2-2; TRBD2 matches at 11 bases. V shed 4 bases, J shed 3 bases, and the junction held 10 bases outside the gene matches. Germline CDR1 is SEHNR and CDR2 is FQNEAQ (reference sequence). The CDR3 runs 18 residues. In nucleotides, the CDR3 is TGTGCCAGCAGCTCACCGGGACTAGCGGAAAAGTACACCGGGGAGCTGTTTTTT. Protein: CASSSPGLAEKYTGELFF. The variable domain in full, completed from reference TRBV7-9 and TRBJ2-2, reads DTGVSQNPRHKITKRGQNVTFRCDPISEHNRLYWYRQTLGQGPEFLTYFQNEAQLEKSRLLSDRFSAERPKGSFSTLEIQRTEQGDSAMYLCASSSPGLAEKYTGELFFGEGSRLTVL.

The genes are TRBV5-4 and TRBJ1-1, with D hard to call. V was trimmed by 2 bases and J by 0 bases, leaving 5 bases between them. This CDR3 contains 13 residues. CDR1 SGHNT and CDR2 YYREEE come from the germline V gene (reference sequence). The CDR3 DNA reads TGTGCCAGCAGCTTAGGACTGAACACTGAAGCTTTCTTT. It specifies CASSLGLNTEAFF.

This clone has a single count. Within the sample, other DNA sequences also encode this same CDR3. This chain connects TRBV7-3 to TRBJ1-1; no firm D call. This CDR3 contains 13 residues. V lost 2 bases and J lost 1, with 5 bases in between. CDR1 and CDR2 from the germline V gene are SGHTA and FQGTGA. CDR3 region: CASSLGRNTEAFF. DNA for the CDR3: TGTGCCAGCAGCTTAGGTCGGAACACTGAAGCTTTCTTT.

J is TRBJ2-7 and V is TRBV6-1; TRBD2 agrees at 10 bases. V was clipped by 7 bases and J by 5 bases; unmatched bases: 5. Germline V gene sequence: CDR1 MNHNS, CDR2 SASEGT. The CDR3 sequence is 13 residues long. As DNA, the CDR3 is TGTGCCAGCAAAACTAGCGGGACCCACGAGCAGTACTTC. It encodes CASKTSGTHEQYF.

V and J are TRBV18 and TRBJ1-5; D is unresolved. CDR1 KGHSH and CDR2 LQKENI come from the germline V gene. CDR3 length equals 14 residues. The ends were cut back, 5 bases at V and 3 bases at J, with 11 bases in the middle. The chain's CDR3 is CASSGTGNNQPQHF. The CDR3 DNA sequence: TGTGCCAGCTCAGGCACCGGGAACAATCAGCCCCAGCATTTT.

The chain joins TRBV27 to TRBJ2-7; D gene uncertain. V lost 0 bases to trimming and J lost 2 bases, with 14 bases between them. Germline CDR1 is MNHEY and CDR2 is SMNVEV (reference sequence). This CDR3 has 16 amino acids. CDR3 nucleotides: TGTGCCAGCAGTTTATCGTTTGTTGGCCGAACCTACGAGCAGTACTTC. Translation: CASSLSFVGRTYEQYF.

CDR3 residues: CASSASNEKLFF. Here the CDR3 DNA reads TGTGCCAGCAGTGCTTCTAATGAAAAACTGTTTTTT. The rearrangement joins TRBV2 to TRBJ1-4; the D is unclear. V was pared by 4 bases and J by 3 bases, with 3 bases between. Germline V lookup: CDR1 SNHLY, CDR2 FYNNEI. There are 12 residues in the CDR3.

This clone occurred once. The V call is TRBV5-1, the J call TRBJ2-7, with TRBD2 as a possible D gene (7 bases). Germline loops: CDR1 SGHRS, CDR2 YFSETQ. This CDR3 spans 15 amino acids. V was trimmed by 0 bases and J by 4 bases, leaving 14 bases between them. As DNA, the CDR3 is TGCGCCAGCAGCTTGGATAGGGGGGGAGCGTACGAGCAGTACTTC. This sequence encodes CASSLDRGGAYEQYF.